A selection of T cell receptor beta chains follows, all from one sample in a study of T cells in Graves' hyperthyroidism and ophthalmopathy. One entry per CDR3 protein, called by TCRdb with MiXCR from the multiplex PCR reads. The table records approximately 400,000 distinct CDR3 sequences, around a sixth of them present only once. The specimen sequenced was blood. Receptor source: a man younger than 35 with Graves' ophthalmopathy. Both conserved end residues are part of each CDR3. D genes are given only for firm matches. Clone size appears in some rows only: once, few, many, or a class for an expanded clone.

d_call	j_call	clone_size	cdr3_length	v_call	cdr3_aa	cdr3_nt
TRBD1	TRBJ1-2	.	16	TRBV2	CASSAHRDRVYYGYTF	TGTGCCAGCAGCGCCCACCGGGACAGGGTTTACTATGGCTACACCTTC
.	TRBJ2-6	few	16	TRBV20-1	CSAIGDTTSGANVLTF	TGCAGTGCCATCGGGGACACTACCTCTGGGGCCAACGTCCTGACTTTC
TRBD1	TRBJ1-1	once	14	TRBV12-3/TRBV12-4	CASSPRQGTPEAFF	TGTGCCAGCAGTCCAAGACAGGGGACCCCTGAAGCTTTCTTT
TRBD1	TRBJ2-3	many	16	TRBV5-1	CASSLYDRAGTDTQYF	TGCGCCAGCAGCTTATACGACAGGGCGGGCACAGATACGCAGTATTTT
.	TRBJ1-1	many	14	TRBV20-1	CSARDSSQIAEAFF	TGCAGTGCTAGAGATTCCAGTCAGATCGCTGAAGCTTTCTTT
TRBD2	TRBJ2-7	.	17	TRBV27	CASSQPGGGPASYEQYF	TGTGCCAGCAGCCAACCGGGCGGGGGGCCCGCCTCCTACGAGCAGTACTTC
.	TRBJ2-7	many	14	TRBV2	CASTPRGNVDEQYF	TGTGCCAGCACGCCCCGTGGCAACGTGGACGAGCAGTACTTC
TRBD1	TRBJ1-5	many	15	TRBV11-2	CASSSGTGVNQPQHF	TGTGCCAGCAGCTCAGGGACAGGGGTAAATCAGCCCCAGCATTTT
.	TRBJ1-2	.	12	TRBV4-1	CASSQGPRSYTF	TGCGCCAGCAGCCAAGGCCCTCGTAGCTACACCTTC
.	TRBJ2-5	few	14	TRBV5-6	CASSLGRQGETQYF	TGTGCCAGCAGCTTGGGGCGTCAAGGGGAGACCCAGTACTTC
TRBD1	TRBJ2-7	many	14	TRBV28	CASSLYHRGYEQYF	TGTGCCAGCAGTTTATATCACAGGGGTTACGAGCAGTACTTC
TRBD1	TRBJ2-1	.	15	TRBV6-1	CASSVVDRGNNEQFF	TGTGCCAGCAGTGTCGTGGACAGGGGTAATAATGAGCAGTTCTTC
TRBD2	TRBJ2-2	once	17	TRBV11-2	CASSLTAGVFNTGELFF	TGTGCCAGCAGCTTAACAGCGGGGGTTTTTAACACCGGGGAGCTGTTTTTT